This T cell receptor beta chain was retrieved from a study of Ad26.COV2.S vaccination and SARS-CoV-2 variants. The treatment is: 15 to 20 received Ad26.COV2.S at low or high dose, single or two shots; about 5 received placebo; per-sample allocation not given. Specimens were obtained on day 63 following the first vaccine or placebo injection. From germline, CDR1 is MNHEY and CDR2 SVGAGI. The CDR3 is made up of 12 amino acids. V dropped 4 bases and J dropped 7 bases, with 10 bases sitting between them. TCRdb keeps only in-frame clones here, not all; method: immunoSEQ multiplex PCR. The sample records roughly 380,000 clones, about 88% being singletons.

The rearrangement links TRBV6-5 to TRBJ1-1; D remains ambiguous. Material: peripheral blood, obtained in a trial of Ad26.COV2.S vaccine versus placebo. The sequence derives from a person aged 18-60 years who received the Ad26.COV2.S COVID-19 vaccine or a placebo. The CDR3 region has the DNA TGTGCCAGCAGTTTAGCGGCTGGTGAAGCTTTCTTT. Translation gives CASSLAAGEAFF.